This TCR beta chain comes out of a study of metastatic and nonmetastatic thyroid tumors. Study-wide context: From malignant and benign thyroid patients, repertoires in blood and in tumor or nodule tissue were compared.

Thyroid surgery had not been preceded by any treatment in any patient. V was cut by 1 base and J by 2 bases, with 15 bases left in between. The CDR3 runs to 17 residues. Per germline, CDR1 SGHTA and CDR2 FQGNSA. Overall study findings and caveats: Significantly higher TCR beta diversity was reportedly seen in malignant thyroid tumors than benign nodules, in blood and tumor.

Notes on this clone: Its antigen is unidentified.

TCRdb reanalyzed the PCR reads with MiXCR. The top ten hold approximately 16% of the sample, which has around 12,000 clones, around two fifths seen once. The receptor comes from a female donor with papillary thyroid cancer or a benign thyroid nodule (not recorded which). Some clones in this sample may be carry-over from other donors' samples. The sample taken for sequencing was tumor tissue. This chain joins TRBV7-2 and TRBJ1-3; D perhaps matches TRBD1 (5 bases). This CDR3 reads CASSLGFRGTPGNTIYF. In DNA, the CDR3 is TGTGCCAGCAGCTTAGGCTTCCGGGGGACTCCTGGAAACACCATATATTTT.